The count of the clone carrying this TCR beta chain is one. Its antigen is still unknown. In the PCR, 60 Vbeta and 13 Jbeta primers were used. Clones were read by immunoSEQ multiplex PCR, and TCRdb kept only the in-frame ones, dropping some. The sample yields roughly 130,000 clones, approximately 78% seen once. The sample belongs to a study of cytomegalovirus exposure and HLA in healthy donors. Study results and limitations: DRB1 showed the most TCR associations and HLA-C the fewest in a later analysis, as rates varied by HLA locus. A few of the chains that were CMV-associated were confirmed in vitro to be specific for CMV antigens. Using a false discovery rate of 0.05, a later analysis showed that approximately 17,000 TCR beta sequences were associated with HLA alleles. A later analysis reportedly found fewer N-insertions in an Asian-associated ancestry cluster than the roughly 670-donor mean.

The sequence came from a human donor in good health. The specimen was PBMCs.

DNA for the CDR3: TGTGCCAGCAGCGTGGGCGTTACAGGCTCCTACGAGCAGTACTTC. Its protein is CASSVGVTGSYEQYF. The chain recombines TRBV9 with TRBJ2-7; possible D gene TRBD1, 5 bases. Trimming pared 2 bases from V and 0 bases from J, leaving 12 bases between. Germline-derived CDR1 and CDR2 are SGDLS and YYNGEE. The CDR3 is made up of 15 amino acids.